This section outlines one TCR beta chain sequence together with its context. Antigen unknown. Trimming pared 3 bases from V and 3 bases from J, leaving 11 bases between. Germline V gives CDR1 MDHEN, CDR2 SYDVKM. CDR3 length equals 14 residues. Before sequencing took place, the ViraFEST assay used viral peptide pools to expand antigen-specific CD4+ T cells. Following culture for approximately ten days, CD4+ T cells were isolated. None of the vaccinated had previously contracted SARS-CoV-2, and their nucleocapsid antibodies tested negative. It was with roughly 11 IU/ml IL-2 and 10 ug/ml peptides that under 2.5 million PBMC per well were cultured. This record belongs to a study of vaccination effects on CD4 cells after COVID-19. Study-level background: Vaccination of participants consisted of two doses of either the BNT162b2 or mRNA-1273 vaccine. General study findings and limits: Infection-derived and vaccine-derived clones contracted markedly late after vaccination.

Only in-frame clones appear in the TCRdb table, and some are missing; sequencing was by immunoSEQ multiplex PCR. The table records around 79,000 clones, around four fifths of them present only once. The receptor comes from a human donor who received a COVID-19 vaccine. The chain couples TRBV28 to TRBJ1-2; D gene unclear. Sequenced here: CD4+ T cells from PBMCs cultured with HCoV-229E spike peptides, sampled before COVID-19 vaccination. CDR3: CASSFVRGDYGYTF. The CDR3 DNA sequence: TGTGCCAGCAGTTTTGTCCGGGGTGACTATGGCTACACCTTC.